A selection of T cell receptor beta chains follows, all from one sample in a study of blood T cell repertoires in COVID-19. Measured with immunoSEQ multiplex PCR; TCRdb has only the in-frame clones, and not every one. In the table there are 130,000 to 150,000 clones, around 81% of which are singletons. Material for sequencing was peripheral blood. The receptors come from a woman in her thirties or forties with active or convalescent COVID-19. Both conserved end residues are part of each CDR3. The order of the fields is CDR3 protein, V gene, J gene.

CDR3aa: CATSDSAGEGHYGYTF
v_gene: TRBV24-1
j_gene: TRBJ1-2

CDR3aa: CASTQYPGTGELFF
v_gene: TRBV6-5
j_gene: TRBJ2-2

CDR3aa: CASSPLGVAGKLFF
v_gene: TRBV14
j_gene: TRBJ1-4

CDR3aa: CASSQDSRSNNSPLHF
v_gene: TRBV3-1/TRBV3-2
j_gene: TRBJ1-6

CDR3aa: CAWSVGQGATEAFF
v_gene: TRBV30
j_gene: TRBJ1-1

CDR3aa: CASSYNLRKNIQYF
v_gene: TRBV6-6
j_gene: TRBJ2-4

CDR3aa: CASSELGQGNTGELFF
v_gene: TRBV5-1
j_gene: TRBJ2-2

CDR3aa: CASSFRDREETQYF
v_gene: TRBV13
j_gene: TRBJ2-5

CDR3aa: CASKWSVTSTDTQYF
v_gene: TRBV5-1
j_gene: TRBJ2-3

CDR3aa: CATSRDRGAYGYTF
v_gene: TRBV15
j_gene: TRBJ1-2

CDR3aa: CASSLSSQGNYGYTF
v_gene: TRBV7-6
j_gene: TRBJ1-2

CDR3aa: CASSLTGANYGYTF
v_gene: TRBV28
j_gene: TRBJ1-2

CDR3aa: CASSLSPTSNQPQHF
v_gene: TRBV11-2
j_gene: TRBJ1-5

CDR3aa: CASSLSRDRGRREKLFF
v_gene: TRBV2
j_gene: TRBJ1-4

CDR3aa: CASSVGPRQYVKSGYTF
v_gene: TRBV28
j_gene: TRBJ1-2

CDR3aa: CASSLSLTASYEQYF
v_gene: TRBV28
j_gene: TRBJ2-7

CDR3aa: CASSVAGLYGYTF
v_gene: TRBV6-2/TRBV6-3
j_gene: TRBJ1-2

CDR3aa: CASSPPQGAYGYTF
v_gene: TRBV28
j_gene: TRBJ1-2

CDR3aa: CASSVVTGWNTEAFF
v_gene: TRBV9
j_gene: TRBJ1-1

CDR3aa: CASSLGEGVHTEAFF
v_gene: TRBV7-9
j_gene: TRBJ1-1

CDR3aa: CASSGAGTGDQPQHF
v_gene: TRBV28
j_gene: TRBJ1-5

CDR3aa: CASSVKGAYNYGYTF
v_gene: TRBV27
j_gene: TRBJ1-2

CDR3aa: CASSLGAGDRNTEAFF
v_gene: TRBV7-6
j_gene: TRBJ1-1

CDR3aa: CAIHTTGTGHYTF
v_gene: TRBV10-3
j_gene: TRBJ1-2

CDR3aa: CASSFRQGPGNTIYF
v_gene: TRBV7-2
j_gene: TRBJ1-3

CDR3aa: CASSLVKAGTVHYGYTF
v_gene: TRBV28
j_gene: TRBJ1-2

CDR3aa: CASSLWGGRSPEQYF
v_gene: TRBV7-2
j_gene: TRBJ2-7

CDR3aa: CASSPQARGYTF
v_gene: TRBV7-9
j_gene: TRBJ1-2

CDR3aa: CASSLGGGGYEQYF
v_gene: TRBV5-1
j_gene: TRBJ2-7

CDR3aa: CASSLGDRVDEQYF
v_gene: TRBV5-1
j_gene: TRBJ2-7

CDR3aa: CASSYPDRGRVGEKLFF
v_gene: TRBV6-2/TRBV6-3
j_gene: TRBJ1-4

CDR3aa: CASRNRGRENQGNQPQHF
v_gene: TRBV19
j_gene: TRBJ1-5

CDR3aa: CSVGFGQGFNQPQHF
v_gene: TRBV29-1
j_gene: TRBJ1-5

CDR3aa: CASSQEYGEQYF
v_gene: TRBV4-3
j_gene: TRBJ2-7

CDR3aa: CASTREPNSPLHF
v_gene: TRBV2
j_gene: TRBJ1-6

CDR3aa: CASSRVTESSGNTIYF
v_gene: TRBV18
j_gene: TRBJ1-3

CDR3aa: CASRPVDSPYEQYF
v_gene: TRBV7-2
j_gene: TRBJ2-7

CDR3aa: CASSQHGSGDTQYF
v_gene: TRBV6-2/TRBV6-3
j_gene: TRBJ2-3

CDR3aa: CASSISVGTAAQPQHF
v_gene: TRBV19
j_gene: TRBJ1-5

CDR3aa: CASSYLTSGGAYEQYF
v_gene: TRBV6-6
j_gene: TRBJ2-7

CDR3aa: CASSGSWIGNGGYTF
v_gene: TRBV7-8
j_gene: TRBJ1-2

CDR3aa: CASSPQGKYTGELFF
v_gene: TRBV7-9
j_gene: TRBJ2-2

CDR3aa: CSVGEADYGYTF
v_gene: TRBV29-1
j_gene: TRBJ1-2

CDR3aa: CASSPEALSHEQFF
v_gene: TRBV11-2
j_gene: TRBJ2-1

CDR3aa: CASQVGFFSGANVLTF
v_gene: TRBV5-1
j_gene: TRBJ2-6

CDR3aa: CASSLAAGGTYEQYF
v_gene: TRBV28
j_gene: TRBJ2-7

CDR3aa: CASSMGQHYEQYF
v_gene: TRBV19
j_gene: TRBJ2-7

CDR3aa: CATRTDRPGPRGAFF
v_gene: TRBV15
j_gene: TRBJ1-1

CDR3aa: CASSPTPGGYTF
v_gene: TRBV2
j_gene: TRBJ1-2

CDR3aa: CASSFLNPGVHYNSPLHF
v_gene: TRBV28
j_gene: TRBJ1-6

CDR3aa: CASSFGQGNSPLHF
v_gene: TRBV5-1
j_gene: TRBJ1-6

CDR3aa: CASSTLPGQGFRSYTF
v_gene: TRBV19
j_gene: TRBJ1-2